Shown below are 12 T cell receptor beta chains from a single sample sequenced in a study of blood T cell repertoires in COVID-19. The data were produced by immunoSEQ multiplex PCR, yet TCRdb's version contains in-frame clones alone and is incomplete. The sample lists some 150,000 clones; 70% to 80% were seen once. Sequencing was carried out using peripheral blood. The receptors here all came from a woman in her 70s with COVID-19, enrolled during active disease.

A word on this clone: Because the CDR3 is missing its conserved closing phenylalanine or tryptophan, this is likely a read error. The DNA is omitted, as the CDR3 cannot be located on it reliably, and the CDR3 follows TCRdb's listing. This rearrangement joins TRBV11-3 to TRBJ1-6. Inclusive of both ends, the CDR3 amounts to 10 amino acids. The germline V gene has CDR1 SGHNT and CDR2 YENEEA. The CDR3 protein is CASSLDPSGG.

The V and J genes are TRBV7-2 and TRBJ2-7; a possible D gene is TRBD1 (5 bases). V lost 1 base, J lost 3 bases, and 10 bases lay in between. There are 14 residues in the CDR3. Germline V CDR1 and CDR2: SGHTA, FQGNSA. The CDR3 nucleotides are TGTGCCAGCAGCTTAGGGGGCGTGGGCTACGAGCAGTACTTC. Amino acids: CASSLGGVGYEQYF.

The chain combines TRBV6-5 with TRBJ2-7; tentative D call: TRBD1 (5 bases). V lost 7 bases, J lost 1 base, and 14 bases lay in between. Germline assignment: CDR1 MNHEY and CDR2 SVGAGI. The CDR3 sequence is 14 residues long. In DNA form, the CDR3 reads TGTGCCAGCAAATTGGACCAGGGTTCCTACGAGCAGTACTTC. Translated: CASKLDQGSYEQYF.

CDR3 protein: CASSLAGVRNEQFF. The CDR3 DNA reads TGTGCCAGCAGCTTAGCGGGGGTTCGCAATGAGCAGTTCTTC. J is TRBJ2-1 and V is TRBV11-3, with D perhaps TRBD2 (6 bases). The CDR3 length is 14 residues. CDR1 is SGHNT, CDR2 YENEEA, per germline. The germline V and J ends were trimmed by 1 base and 6 bases, with 10 bases remaining between them.

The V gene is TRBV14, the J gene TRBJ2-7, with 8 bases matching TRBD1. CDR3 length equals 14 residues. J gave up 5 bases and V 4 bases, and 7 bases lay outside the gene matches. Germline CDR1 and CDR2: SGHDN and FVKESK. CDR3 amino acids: CASSLWTGTHEQYF. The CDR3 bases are TGTGCCAGCAGCCTCTGGACAGGGACCCACGAGCAGTACTTC.

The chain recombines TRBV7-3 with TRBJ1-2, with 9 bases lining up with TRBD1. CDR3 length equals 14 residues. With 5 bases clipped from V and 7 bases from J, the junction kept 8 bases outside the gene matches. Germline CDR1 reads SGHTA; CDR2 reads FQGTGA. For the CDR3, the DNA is TGTGCCAGCAGCCCAACAGGGGGCATGGGTGGCTACACCTTC. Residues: CASSPTGGMGGYTF.

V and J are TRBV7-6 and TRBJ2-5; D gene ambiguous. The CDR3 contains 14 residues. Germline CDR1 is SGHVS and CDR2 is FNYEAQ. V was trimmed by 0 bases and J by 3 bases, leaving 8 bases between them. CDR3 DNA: TGTGCCAGCAGCTTAGCGCGGATTGAAGAGACCCAGTACTTC. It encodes CASSLARIEETQYF.

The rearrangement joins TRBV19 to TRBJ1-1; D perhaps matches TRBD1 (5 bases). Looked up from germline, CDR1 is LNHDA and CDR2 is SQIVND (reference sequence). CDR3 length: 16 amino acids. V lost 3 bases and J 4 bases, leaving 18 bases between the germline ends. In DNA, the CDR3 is TGTGCCAGTAGTATCGGGGGTCTTGGGCAGGTCACTGAAGCTTTCTTT. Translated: CASSIGGLGQVTEAFF.

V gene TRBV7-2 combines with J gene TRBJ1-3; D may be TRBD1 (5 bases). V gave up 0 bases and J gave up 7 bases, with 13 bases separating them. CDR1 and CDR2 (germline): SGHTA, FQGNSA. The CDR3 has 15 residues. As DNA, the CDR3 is TGTGCCAGCAGCTTAGCCTCAGGGATCGGGAACACCATATATTTT. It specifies CASSLASGIGNTIYF.

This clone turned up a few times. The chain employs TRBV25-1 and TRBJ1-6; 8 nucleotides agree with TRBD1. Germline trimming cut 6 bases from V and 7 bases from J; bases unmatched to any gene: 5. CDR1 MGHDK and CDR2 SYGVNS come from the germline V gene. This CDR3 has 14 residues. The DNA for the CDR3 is TGTGCCAGCAGCCAGGGGGCCATCAATTCACCCCTCCACTTT. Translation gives CASSQGAINSPLHF.

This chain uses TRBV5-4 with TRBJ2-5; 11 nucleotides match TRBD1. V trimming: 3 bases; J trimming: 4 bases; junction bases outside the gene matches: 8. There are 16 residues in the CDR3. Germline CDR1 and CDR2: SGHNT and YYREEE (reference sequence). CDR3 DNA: TGTGCCAGCAGCTCTGCGGGGGACAGGGGGGTAGAGACCCAGTACTTC. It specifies CASSSAGDRGVETQYF.

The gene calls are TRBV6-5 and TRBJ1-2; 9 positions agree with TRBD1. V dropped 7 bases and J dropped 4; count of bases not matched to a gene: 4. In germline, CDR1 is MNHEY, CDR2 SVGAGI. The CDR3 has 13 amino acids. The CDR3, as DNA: TGTGCCAGCAAATACAGGGGGCTCTATGGCTACACCTTC. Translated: CASKYRGLYGYTF.